This entry lists 31 T cell receptor beta chains sequenced from one sample in a study of blood T cell repertoires in COVID-19. The repertoire was sequenced with immunoSEQ multiplex PCR; TCRdb's copy has only in-frame clones and lacks some. Of about 270,000 clones in the sample, about 89% were seen once. Sequencing input: peripheral blood. The receptors originated from a man aged 40-55 years with active or convalescent COVID-19.

The V and J genes are TRBV6-5 and TRBJ2-7; no clear D. The CDR3 runs 11 residues. The V gene lost 5 bases and the J gene lost 4 bases, with 6 bases spanning the gap. Looked up from germline, CDR1 is MNHEY and CDR2 is SVGAGI. The CDR3 DNA sequence: TGTGCCAGCAGTACCCAGTACGAGCAGTACTTC. Protein: CASSTQYEQYF.

The chain employs TRBV4-1 and TRBJ1-6, with 7 bases aligning to TRBD1. CDR1 MGHRA and CDR2 YSYEKL come from the germline V gene. This CDR3 region has 16 residues. Trimming removed 3 bases from V and 5 bases from J; junction bases left unmatched: 7. The CDR3 DNA reads TGCGCCAGCAGCCATGGACAGGAAAGTAATAATTCACCCCTCCACTTT. Translation: CASSHGQESNNSPLHF.

The count of this clone is one. The gene calls are TRBV5-1 and TRBJ2-3; D is perhaps TRBD1 (7 bases). The CDR3 contains 14 residues. From germline, CDR1 is SGHRS and CDR2 YFSETQ. Trimming took off 7 bases at V and 10 bases at J, with 22 bases between the two ends. The CDR3 region is CASAPGQPWEAQYF. CDR3 DNA: TGCGCCAGCGCTCCGGGACAGCCGTGGGAGGCGCAGTATTTT.

The chain couples TRBV18 to TRBJ2-7, with 7 nucleotides matching TRBD1. Trimming cost V 0 bases and J 7 bases; bases outside gene matches: 9. The CDR3 covers 15 residues. Germline V gene sequence: CDR1 KGHSH, CDR2 LQKENI. This chain's CDR3 is CASSPPNRGLREQYF. CDR3 DNA: TGTGCCAGCTCACCACCAAATAGGGGGCTAAGGGAGCAGTACTTC.

CDR3 region: CASSRDRVANTGELFF. The DNA of the CDR3 is TGTGCCAGCTCGCGTGACAGGGTTGCGAACACCGGGGAGCTGTTTTTT. This sequence joins TRBV18 and TRBJ2-2; 7 bases agree with TRBD1. Germline trimming cut 6 bases from V and 0 bases from J; bases unmatched to any gene: 7. The CDR3 is 16 amino acids. Per germline, CDR1 KGHSH and CDR2 LQKENI. The full variable domain, its missing parts supplied by reference TRBV18 and TRBJ2-2, is NAGVMQNPRHLVRRRGQEARLRCSPMKGHSHVYWYRQLPEEGLKFMVYLQKENIIDESGMPKERFSAEFPKEGPSILRIQQVVRGDSAAYFCASSRDRVANTGELFFGEGSRLTVL.

CDR3 sequence: CASSLEQISMVLNTEAFF. In DNA form, the CDR3 reads TGTGCCAGCAGCTTAGAACAGATAAGCATGGTCCTGAACACTGAAGCTTTCTTT. This chain links TRBV7-2 with TRBJ1-1; the D is unclear. CDR1 and CDR2 (germline): SGHTA, FQGNSA. Trimming took off 1 base at V and 0 bases at J, with 18 bases between the two ends. The CDR3 has 18 residues.

This chain links TRBV30 with TRBJ1-5; unclear D gene. V dropped 4 bases and J dropped 6 bases, with 16 bases sitting between them. CDR1 is GTSNPN, CDR2 SVGIG, per germline (reference sequence). This CDR3 contains 14 residues. CDR3 residues: CAWTYGGRGQPQHF. The CDR3 nucleotides read TGTGCCTGGACCTACGGAGGGAGAGGTCAGCCCCAGCATTTT.

The rearrangement links TRBV24-1 to TRBJ2-3; possibly TRBD2 for D (5 bases). The CDR3 loop spans 15 amino acids. The ends were cut back, 0 bases at V and 1 base at J, with 7 bases in the middle. Per the germline V gene, CDR1 is KGHDR and CDR2 is SFDVKD. The DNA for the CDR3 is TGTGCCACCAGTGATTTGTGGGGAGGCACAGATACGCAGTATTTT. Translation: CATSDLWGGTDTQYF.

This chain joins TRBV7-2 and TRBJ1-2; weak D call: TRBD1 (6 bases). Germline lookup yields CDR1 SGHTA and CDR2 FQGNSA. This CDR3 spans 15 amino acids. The V end lost 5 bases, the J end lost 5 bases, and 18 bases lay between the germline ends. The DNA of the CDR3 is TGTGCCAGCAGCCCACCCAACTCAGGGGTTTATGGCTACACCTTC. Protein product: CASSPPNSGVYGYTF.

Points on this clone: The junction differs from germline at one of its ends, possibly a read error. The chain joins TRBV28 to TRBJ1-6; 7 nucleotides line up with TRBD1. The germline gives CDR1 MDHEN, CDR2 SYDVKM. This CDR3 comprises 13 residues. CDR3 nucleotide sequence: TGTGCCAGCAGTCCCCGGGACAGTTCACCCCTTCACTTT. Translated: CASSPRDSSPLHF.

This sequence joins TRBV10-2 and TRBJ2-1; D unclear. In germline, CDR1 is WSHSY, CDR2 SAAADI. V shed 4 bases and J shed 6 bases, with 7 bases lying between them. This CDR3 contains 12 residues. CDR3 sequence reads: CASSVFSNEQFF. The CDR3 DNA is TGCGCCAGCAGTGTCTTTTCCAATGAGCAGTTCTTC.

This clone was detected a few times. The chain links TRBV19 to TRBJ1-2, with a possible D match to TRBD1 (5 bases). The CDR3 totals 15 residues. Germline V CDR1 and CDR2: LNHDA, SQIVND (reference sequence). Trimming left V 3 bases short and J 4 bases short, with 15 bases between. CDR3 protein: CASSMGGGAFYGYTF. The CDR3 region has the DNA TGTGCCAGTAGTATGGGCGGGGGTGCATTCTATGGCTACACCTTC.

V gene TRBV18 combines with J gene TRBJ2-5; TRBD2 agrees at 7 bases. The germline gives CDR1 KGHSH, CDR2 LQKENI. With 3 bases clipped from V and 1 base from J, the junction kept 5 bases outside the gene matches. The CDR3 totals 15 residues. The DNA for the CDR3 is TGTGCCAGCTCACCCCAGCGGGGCCTCCAAGAGACCCAGTACTTC. This encodes CASSPQRGLQETQYF.

The chain combines TRBV21-1 with TRBJ2-7; no check of the table's D call, TRBD2, against the DNA was made. TRBV21-1 is tagged as a pseudogene. The CDR3 is 14 residues long. The CDR3 DNA sequence: TGTGCCAGCAGCACTGGGACTAGTCGTTCCGAGCAGTACTTC. It translates to CASSTGTSRSEQYF.

The gene calls are TRBV3-1 (or the pseudogene TRBV3-2) and TRBJ2-7; the D gene is possibly TRBD2 (5 bases). The CDR3 extends over 13 amino acids. CDR1 and CDR2 (germline): LGHDT, YNNKEL (reference sequence). Trimming cost V 8 bases and J 3 bases, with 14 bases left between them. CDR3 in DNA: TGTGCCAGCTCAGGAGGATCTCACTACGAGCAGTACTTC. This sequence encodes CASSGGSHYEQYF.

The CDR3, as DNA: TGTGCCAGCAGAAACAGGGTGGGCGGGGAGCTGTTTTTT. Protein product: CASRNRVGGELFF. This chain connects TRBV21-1 to TRBJ2-2; the table's D call, TRBD1, was not checked against the DNA. TRBV21-1 has pseudogene status. The CDR3 totals 13 residues.

This chain connects TRBV5-1 to TRBJ2-5, with TRBD2 as a possible D gene (5 bases). The CDR3 consists of 13 residues. Per the germline V gene, CDR1 is SGHRS and CDR2 is YFSETQ. V dropped 1 base and J dropped 3 bases, with 7 bases sitting between them. The CDR3 nucleotides read TGCGCCAGCAGCTTGCCCGGGGAAGAGACCCAGTACTTC. Its protein is CASSLPGEETQYF. The whole variable domain, filled in from reference TRBV5-1 and TRBJ2-5, reads KAGVTQTPRYLIKTRGQQVTLSCSPISGHRSVSWYQQTPGQGLQFLFEYFSETQRNKGNFPGRFSGRQFSNSRSEMNVSTLELGDSALYLCASSLPGEETQYFGPGTRLLVL.

The chain recombines TRBV19 with TRBJ1-6; 7 bases map to TRBD1. This CDR3 is built from 15 residues. Germline-derived CDR1 and CDR2 are LNHDA and SQIVND (reference sequence). V was clipped by 7 bases and J by 9 bases; unmatched bases: 12. CDR3 sequence reads: CASTPDRDGTSPLHF. The CDR3 bases are TGTGCCAGTACCCCAGACAGGGACGGTACTTCACCCCTCCACTTT.

The J gene is TRBJ2-2, the V gene TRBV19; TRBD2 matches 11 bases. The CDR3 runs 18 residues. Looked up from germline, CDR1 is LNHDA and CDR2 is SQIVND (reference sequence). The trim removed 2 bases at V and 0 bases at J, leaving 5 bases unmatched. The CDR3 loop is CASSIKLAGAANTGELFF. The CDR3 bases are TGTGCCAGTAGTATAAAACTAGCGGGGGCCGCGAACACCGGGGAGCTGTTTTTT.

The V call is TRBV4-1, the J call TRBJ2-5; 9 bases are a match to TRBD2. V shed 3 bases and J 4 bases; nucleotides not matched to a gene: 12. The V gene's germline CDR1 is MGHRA and CDR2 YSYEKL. This CDR3 is built from 17 residues. CDR3 residues: CASSHPIQREEVETQYF. The CDR3 bases are TGCGCCAGCAGCCACCCAATCCAGCGGGAGGAGGTAGAGACCCAGTACTTC.

CDR3 region: CASSVTTGAAIQYF. In DNA, the CDR3 is TGTGCCAGCAGTGTTACGACAGGGGCCGCGATACAGTACTTC. This rearrangement joins TRBV2 to TRBJ2-7; TRBD1 agrees at 8 bases. V trimming: 4 bases; J trimming: 10 bases; junction bases outside the gene matches: 12. In germline, CDR1 is SNHLY, CDR2 FYNNEI. CDR3 size: 14 residues.

This clone was picked up a small number of times. This chain links TRBV5-6 with TRBJ1-6, with D hard to call. From germline, CDR1 is SGHDT and CDR2 YYEEEE. Trimming took 0 bases from V and 8 from J, leaving 12 bases between them. This CDR3 contains 15 residues. The CDR3 sequence is CASSLGRGQHSPLHF. CDR3 nucleotide sequence: TGTGCCAGCAGCTTGGGAAGAGGCCAGCATTCACCCCTCCACTTT.

The rearrangement joins TRBV7-9 to TRBJ1-1, with 11 bases identical to TRBD1. The V segment lost 8 bases and the J segment 3 bases; nucleotides outside the gene matches: 8. The CDR3 is 15 residues long. Germline V gene sequence: CDR1 SEHNR, CDR2 FQNEAQ (reference sequence). The CDR3 loop reads CASWDRGVGDTEAFF. The CDR3 DNA is TGTGCCAGCTGGGACAGGGGGGTCGGGGACACTGAAGCTTTCTTT.

The chain combines TRBV3-1 (or the pseudogene TRBV3-2) with TRBJ2-3, with TRBD2 as a possible D gene (6 bases). Deletions cut 4 bases from V and 10 bases from J, with 12 bases between. CDR1 is LGHDT and CDR2 is YNNKEL in the germline V gene (reference sequence). CDR3 size: 12 residues. DNA of the CDR3: TGTGCCAGCAGCCCACTCAGGGAGGCGCAGTATTTT. This gives the protein CASSPLREAQYF.

The J gene is TRBJ1-1, the V gene TRBV28, with unresolved D. Germline CDR1 and CDR2: MDHEN and SYDVKM. Trimming removed 1 base at V and 0 bases at J, with 9 bases between. The CDR3 totals 15 residues. CDR3 region: CASSLYRGVNTEAFF. The CDR3 DNA sequence: TGTGCCAGCAGTTTATATCGGGGAGTGAACACTGAAGCTTTCTTT.

Points on this clone: The same CDR3 also results from other DNA sequences found in this sample. The chain carries TRBV5-1 and TRBJ1-4; TRBD1 matches 8 bases. From germline, CDR1 is SGHRS and CDR2 YFSETQ. Trimming cost V 2 bases and J 7 bases; bases outside gene matches: 4. The CDR3 contains 14 residues. The CDR3 DNA reads as TGCGCCAGCAGCTTAGACAGGGGTGGTGAAAAACTGTTTTTT. Its translation: CASSLDRGGEKLFF.

The chain recombines TRBV19 with TRBJ1-5, with TRBD1 as a possible D gene (5 bases). V lost 4 bases to trimming and J lost 6 bases, with 13 bases between them. CDR3 length: 14 residues. Per the germline V gene, CDR1 is LNHDA and CDR2 is SQIVND (reference sequence). CDR3 in DNA: TGTGCCAGTAGTAATGCAGGGTCCGGTCAGCCCCAGCATTTT. Its translation: CASSNAGSGQPQHF.

In the case of this clone: This sample also contains other DNA sequences that code for the same CDR3. The V and J genes are TRBV9 and TRBJ2-1; 7 bases are shared with TRBD2. CDR3 length: 15 amino acids. Germline CDR1 and CDR2: SGDLS and YYNGEE. Trimming took 0 bases from V and 2 from J; bases not matched to a gene: 2. The CDR3: CASSVGGGPYNEQFF. Here the CDR3 DNA reads TGTGCCAGCAGCGTAGGCGGGGGTCCCTACAATGAGCAGTTCTTC.

The chain recombines TRBV9 with TRBJ2-7; 10 bases fit TRBD2. The trim removed 3 bases at V and 5 bases at J, leaving 8 bases unmatched. Germline V gene data show CDR1 as SGDLS and CDR2 as YYNGEE. The CDR3 is made up of 15 amino acids. The CDR3 nucleotides are TGTGCCAGCAGCGGCGAAGCGGGGGGGCCCCACGAGCAGTACTTC. Its translation: CASSGEAGGPHEQYF. Full variable domain (missing parts from reference TRBV9 and TRBJ2-7): DSGVTQTPKHLITATGQRVTLRCSPRSGDLSVYWYQQSLDQGLQFLIQYYNGEERAKGNILERFSAQQFPDLHSELNLSSLELGDSALYFCASSGEAGGPHEQYFGPGTRLTVT.

This clone was seen once. This rearrangement joins TRBV10-3 to TRBJ2-3, with no clear D. The germline gives CDR1 ENHRY, CDR2 SYGVKD. The CDR3 extends over 13 amino acids. Deletions cut 2 bases from V and 6 bases from J, with 9 bases between. The chain's CDR3 is CAISEGSGDTQYF. DNA for the CDR3: TGTGCCATCAGTGAGGGATCCGGGGATACGCAGTATTTT.

The chain joins TRBV18 to TRBJ1-5; 8 bases are shared with TRBD1. Trimming at V came to 3 bases and at J to 6 bases, leaving 4 bases not matched to a gene. Germline CDR1 and CDR2: KGHSH and LQKENI. This CDR3 region has 14 residues. In DNA, the CDR3 is TGTGCCAGCTCACCGGACAGGGCGGGTCAGCCCCAGCATTTT. It encodes CASSPDRAGQPQHF.